These T cell receptor beta chains were read from a single sample in a study of shared clonotypes between healthy human individuals. TCRdb's table, derived via immunoSEQ multiplex PCR, lists solely in-frame clones and lacks some. The sample holds about 2 million clones, roughly 94% seen once. The sequenced sample was naive CD4+ T cells sorted from blood. These TCRs come from a man younger than 30 in good health. Both conserved end residues are part of each CDR3. D genes are given only for firm matches.

V gene: TRBV7-9; D gene: TRBD1; J gene: TRBJ2-7; CDR3 DNA: TGTGCCAGCAGCTTACGGGACAGCAGCTCCTACGAGCAGTACTTC; CDR3 protein: CASSLRDSSSYEQYF
V gene: TRBV5-6; D gene: NA; J gene: TRBJ1-5; CDR3 DNA: TGTGCCAGCAGCTTTGAGGGTGGGGGCAACCAGCCCCAGCATTTT; CDR3 protein: CASSFEGGGNQPQHF
V gene: TRBV30; D gene: TRBD2; J gene: TRBJ2-5; CDR3 DNA: TGTGCCTGCACGGGACTAGCGGGAGTCAGGGAGACCCAGTACTTC; CDR3 protein: CACTGLAGVRETQYF
V gene: TRBV4-1; D gene: NA; J gene: TRBJ1-5; CDR3 DNA: TGCGCCAGCAGCCAAGAAGTTCGAGCAGGGCCCAACACTTCGCCCCAGCATTTT; CDR3 protein: CASSQEVRAGPNTSPQHF
V gene: TRBV2; D gene: NA; J gene: TRBJ1-5; CDR3 DNA: TGTGCCAGCAGTGAAGGGGAGGGCGGCAATCAGCCCCAGCATTTT; CDR3 protein: CASSEGEGGNQPQHF
V gene: TRBV5-1; D gene: TRBD1; J gene: TRBJ2-7; CDR3 DNA: TGCGCCAGCAGCGTTGACAGGGGCTCTTACGAGCAGTACTTC; CDR3 protein: CASSVDRGSYEQYF
V gene: TRBV29-1; D gene: TRBD1; J gene: TRBJ1-1; CDR3 DNA: TGCAGCGTTGAAGGACAGGGCCTGAGGGGCACTGAAGCTTTCTTT; CDR3 protein: CSVEGQGLRGTEAFF
V gene: TRBV5-1; D gene: NA; J gene: TRBJ2-7; CDR3 DNA: TGCGCCAGCAGCTTGGGGGACACCAGCTCCGAGCAGTACTTC; CDR3 protein: CASSLGDTSSEQYF
V gene: TRBV5-1; D gene: NA; J gene: TRBJ2-5; CDR3 DNA: TGCGCCAGCAGCTTTGGCCTTAAAGAGACCCAGTACTTC; CDR3 protein: CASSFGLKETQYF
V gene: TRBV9; D gene: NA; J gene: TRBJ2-1; CDR3 DNA: TGTGCCAGCAGCGTAGGGGCTAGCGAGCAGTTCTTC; CDR3 protein: CASSVGASEQFF
V gene: TRBV7-9; D gene: NA; J gene: TRBJ2-6; CDR3 DNA: TGTGCCAGCAGCCGAAGCGGCTCTGGGGCCAACGTCCTGACTTTC; CDR3 protein: CASSRSGSGANVLTF
V gene: TRBV6-1; D gene: NA; J gene: TRBJ2-5; CDR3 DNA: TGTGCCAGCAAAAGAGACGTGGGAGAGACCCAGTACTTC; CDR3 protein: CASKRDVGETQYF
V gene: TRBV28; D gene: NA; J gene: TRBJ1-5; CDR3 DNA: TGTGCCAGCAGTTTTCATATGAGGAGCAATCAGCCCCAGCATTTT; CDR3 protein: CASSFHMRSNQPQHF